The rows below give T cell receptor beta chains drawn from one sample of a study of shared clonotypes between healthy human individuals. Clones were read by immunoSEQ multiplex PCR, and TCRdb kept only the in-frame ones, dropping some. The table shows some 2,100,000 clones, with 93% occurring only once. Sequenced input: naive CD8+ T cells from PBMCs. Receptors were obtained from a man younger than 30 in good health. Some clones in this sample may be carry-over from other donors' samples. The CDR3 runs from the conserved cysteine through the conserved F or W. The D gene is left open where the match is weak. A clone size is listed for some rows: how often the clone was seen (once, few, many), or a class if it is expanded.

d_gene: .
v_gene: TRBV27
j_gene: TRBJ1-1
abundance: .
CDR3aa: CASSPGTFTEAFF
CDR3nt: TGTGCCAGCAGTCCCGGGACCTTCACTGAAGCTTTCTTT

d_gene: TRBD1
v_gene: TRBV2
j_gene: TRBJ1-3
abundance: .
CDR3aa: CASRGERDRGGNTIYF
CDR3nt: TGTGCCAGCAGGGGAGAACGGGACAGGGGTGGAAACACCATATATTTT

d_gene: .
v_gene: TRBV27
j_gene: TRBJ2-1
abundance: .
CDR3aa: CASSQSKGDAANEQFF
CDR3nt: TGTGCCAGCAGTCAGTCCAAGGGAGATGCAGCGAATGAGCAGTTCTTC

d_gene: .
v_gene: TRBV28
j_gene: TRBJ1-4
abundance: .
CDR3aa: CASSAPREVNEKLFF
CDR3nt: TGTGCCAGCAGTGCCCCCCGAGAAGTTAATGAAAAACTGTTTTTT

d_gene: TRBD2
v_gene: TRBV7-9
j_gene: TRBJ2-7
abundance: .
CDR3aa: CASSQPSGDYEQYF
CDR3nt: TGTGCCAGCAGCCAACCCAGCGGGGACTACGAGCAGTACTTC

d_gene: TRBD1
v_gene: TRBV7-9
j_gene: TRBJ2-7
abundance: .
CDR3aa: CASSPGRDSSYEQYF
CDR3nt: TGTGCCAGCAGCCCCGGAAGGGACAGCTCCTACGAGCAGTACTTC

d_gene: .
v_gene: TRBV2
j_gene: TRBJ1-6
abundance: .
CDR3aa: CASSEEWRPLGSPLHF
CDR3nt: TGTGCCAGCAGTGAAGAGTGGAGGCCGTTGGGTTCACCCCTCCACTTT

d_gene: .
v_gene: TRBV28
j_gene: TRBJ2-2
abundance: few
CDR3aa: CASSWLSDTGELFF
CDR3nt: TGTGCCAGCAGTTGGCTATCTGACACCGGGGAGCTGTTTTTT

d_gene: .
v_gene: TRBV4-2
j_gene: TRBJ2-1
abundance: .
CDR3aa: CASSQDRRLASLGEQFF
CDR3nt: TGTGCCAGCAGCCAAGATCGTCGGTTGGCTAGTTTAGGTGAGCAGTTCTTC

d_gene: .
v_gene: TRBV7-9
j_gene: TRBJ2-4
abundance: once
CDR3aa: CASRQNDAKNIQYF
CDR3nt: TGTGCCAGCAGACAGAACGATGCCAAAAACATTCAGTACTTC

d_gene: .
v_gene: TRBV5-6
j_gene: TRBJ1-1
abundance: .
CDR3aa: CASSWGDLEAFF
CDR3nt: TGTGCCAGCAGCTGGGGGGACTTGGAAGCTTTCTTT

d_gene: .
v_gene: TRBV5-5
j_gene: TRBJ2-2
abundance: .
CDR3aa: CASSLWPRANTGELFF
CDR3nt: TGTGCCAGCAGCTTGTGGCCTCGGGCGAACACCGGGGAGCTGTTTTTT

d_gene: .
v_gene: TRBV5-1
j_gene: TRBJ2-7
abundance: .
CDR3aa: CASSQRTDYEQYF
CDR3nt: TGCGCCAGCAGCCAACGGACGGATTACGAGCAGTACTTC

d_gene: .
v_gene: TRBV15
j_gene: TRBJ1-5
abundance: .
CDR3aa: CATSSRGRPQPQHF
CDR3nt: TGTGCCACCAGCAGTAGGGGTAGGCCTCAGCCCCAGCATTTT

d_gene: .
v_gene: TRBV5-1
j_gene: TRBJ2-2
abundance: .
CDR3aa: CASSWAQRGEGNTGELFF
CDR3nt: TGCGCCAGCAGCTGGGCGCAGAGGGGGGAAGGAAACACCGGGGAGCTGTTTTTT

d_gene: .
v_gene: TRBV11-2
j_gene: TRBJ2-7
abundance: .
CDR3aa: CASSPAPGLEYSYEQYF
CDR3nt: TGTGCCAGCAGCCCAGCCCCTGGGCTGGAATACTCCTACGAGCAGTACTTC

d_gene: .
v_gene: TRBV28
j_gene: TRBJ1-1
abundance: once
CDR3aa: CASSFRIDTEAFF
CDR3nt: TGTGCCAGCAGTTTTCGGATTGACACTGAAGCTTTCTTT

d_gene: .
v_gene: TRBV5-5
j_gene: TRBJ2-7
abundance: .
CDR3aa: CASSFSGTYEQYF
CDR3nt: TGTGCCAGCAGCTTCTCAGGGACCTACGAGCAGTACTTC

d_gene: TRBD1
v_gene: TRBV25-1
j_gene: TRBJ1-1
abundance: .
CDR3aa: CASSGPGGGGTEAFF
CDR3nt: TGTGCCAGCAGTGGGCCAGGGGGAGGCGGCACTGAAGCTTTCTTT

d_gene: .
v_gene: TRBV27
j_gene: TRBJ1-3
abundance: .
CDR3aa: CASSLVGGSGNTIYF
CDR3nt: TGTGCCAGCAGTTTAGTGGGGGGCTCTGGAAACACCATATATTTT

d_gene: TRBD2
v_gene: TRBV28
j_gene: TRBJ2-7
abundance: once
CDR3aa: CASSLSGTPYEQYF
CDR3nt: TGTGCCAGCAGCCTGAGCGGGACCCCCTACGAGCAGTACTTC

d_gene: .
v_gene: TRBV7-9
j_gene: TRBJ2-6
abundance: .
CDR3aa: CASSSLSSGANVLTF
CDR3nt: TGTGCCAGCAGCTCTCTGTCCTCTGGGGCCAACGTCCTGACTTTC

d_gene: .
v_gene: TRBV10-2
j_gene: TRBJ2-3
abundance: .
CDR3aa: CASSEVPGGDTQYF
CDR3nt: TGCGCCAGCAGTGAAGTCCCCGGGGGAGATACGCAGTATTTT

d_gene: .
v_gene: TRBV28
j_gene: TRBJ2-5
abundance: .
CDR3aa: CASSLVLRNQETQYF
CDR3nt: TGTGCCAGCAGTTTGGTTTTGAGGAACCAAGAGACCCAGTACTTC

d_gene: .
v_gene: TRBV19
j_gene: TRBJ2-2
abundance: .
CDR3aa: CASSTWETGELFF
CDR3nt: TGTGCCAGTAGTACGTGGGAGACCGGGGAGCTGTTTTTT

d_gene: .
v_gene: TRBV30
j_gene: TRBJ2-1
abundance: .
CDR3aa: CAWSVTVHNEQFF
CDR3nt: TGTGCCTGGAGTGTAACGGTTCACAATGAGCAGTTCTTC

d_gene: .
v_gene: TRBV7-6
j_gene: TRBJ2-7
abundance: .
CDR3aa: CASSLVQGPYEQYF
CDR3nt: TGTGCCAGCAGCTTAGTCCAGGGGCCCTACGAGCAGTACTTC

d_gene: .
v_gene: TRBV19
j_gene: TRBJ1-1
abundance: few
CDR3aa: CASSKGFSTEAFF
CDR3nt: TGTGCCAGTAGTAAGGGTTTTAGCACTGAAGCTTTCTTT

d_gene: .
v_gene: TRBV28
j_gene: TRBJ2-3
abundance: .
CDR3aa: CASSPVSDSDTQYF
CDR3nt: TGTGCCAGCAGTCCGGTGTCGGACTCGGATACGCAGTATTTT

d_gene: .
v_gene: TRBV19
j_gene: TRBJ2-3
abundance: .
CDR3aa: CASSRGLTDTQYF
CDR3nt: TGTGCCAGTAGTAGGGGACTCACAGATACGCAGTATTTT

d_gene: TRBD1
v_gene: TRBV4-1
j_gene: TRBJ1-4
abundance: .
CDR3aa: CASSLWDSNEKLFF
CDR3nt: TGCGCCAGCAGCCTGTGGGACAGTAATGAAAAACTGTTTTTT

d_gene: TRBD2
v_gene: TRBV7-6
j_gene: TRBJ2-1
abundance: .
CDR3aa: CASSLRYSSGRGNEQFF
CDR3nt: TGTGCCAGCAGCCTTAGATATTCGAGCGGGAGAGGCAATGAGCAGTTCTTC

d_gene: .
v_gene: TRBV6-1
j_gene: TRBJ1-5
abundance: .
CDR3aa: CASSDEWDQPQHF
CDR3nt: TGTGCCAGCAGTGACGAGTGGGATCAGCCCCAGCATTTT

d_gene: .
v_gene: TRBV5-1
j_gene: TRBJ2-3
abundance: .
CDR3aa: CASSAALRGSTDTQYF
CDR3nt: TGCGCCAGCAGCGCCGCCCTAAGGGGTAGCACAGATACGCAGTATTTT

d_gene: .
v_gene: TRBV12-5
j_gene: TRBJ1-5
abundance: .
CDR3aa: CASGGGGRNQPQHF
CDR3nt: TGTGCTAGTGGGGGGGGCGGCCGCAATCAGCCCCAGCATTTT

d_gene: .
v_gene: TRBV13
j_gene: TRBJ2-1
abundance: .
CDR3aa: CASSSSLYEQFF
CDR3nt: TGTGCCAGCAGCTCCTCGTTATATGAGCAGTTCTTC

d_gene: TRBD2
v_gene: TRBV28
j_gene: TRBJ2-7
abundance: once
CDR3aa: CASSFDLAGGNFYEQYF
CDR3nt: TGTGCCAGCAGTTTTGATCTAGCGGGAGGGAATTTCTACGAGCAGTACTTC

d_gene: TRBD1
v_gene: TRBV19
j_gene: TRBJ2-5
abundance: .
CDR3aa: CASTLFYRDSQETQYF
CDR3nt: TGTGCCAGTACCCTTTTCTACCGGGACAGCCAAGAGACCCAGTACTTC

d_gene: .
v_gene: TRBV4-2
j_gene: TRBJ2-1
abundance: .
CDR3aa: CASSQGLNGHNEQFF
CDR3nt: TGTGCCAGCAGCCAAGGTCTGAACGGCCACAATGAGCAGTTCTTC

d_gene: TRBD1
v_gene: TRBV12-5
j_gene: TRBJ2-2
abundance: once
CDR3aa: CASGLPGRGRKTGELFF
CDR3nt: TGTGCTAGTGGTTTACCGGGCAGGGGGCGAAAAACCGGGGAGCTGTTTTTT

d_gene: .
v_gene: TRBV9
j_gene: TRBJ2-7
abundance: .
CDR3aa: CASSVGSEQYF
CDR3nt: TGTGCCAGCAGCGTGGGGTCGGAGCAGTACTTC

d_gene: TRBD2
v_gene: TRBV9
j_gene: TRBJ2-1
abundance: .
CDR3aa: CASSAQLAGPYNEQFF
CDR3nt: TGTGCCAGCAGCGCCCAGTTAGCGGGGCCCTACAATGAGCAGTTCTTC

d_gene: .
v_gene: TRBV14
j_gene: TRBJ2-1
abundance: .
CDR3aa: CASSHLPLARVYNEQFF
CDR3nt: TGTGCCAGCAGCCACCTACCCCTAGCCCGAGTCTACAATGAGCAGTTCTTC

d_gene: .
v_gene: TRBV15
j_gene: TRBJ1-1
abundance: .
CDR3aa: CATSRDSRVGNTEAFF
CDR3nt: TGTGCCACCAGCAGAGATTCTCGTGTAGGGAACACTGAAGCTTTCTTT

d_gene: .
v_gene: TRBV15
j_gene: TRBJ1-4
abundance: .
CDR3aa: CATSRDAPWKQVPQRKLFF
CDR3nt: TGTGCCACCAGCAGAGATGCCCCATGGAAGCAGGTGCCCCAAAGAAAACTGTTTTTT

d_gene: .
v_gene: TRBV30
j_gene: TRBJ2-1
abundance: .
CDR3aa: CAWSVRGLTSYNEQFF
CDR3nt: TGTGCCTGGAGTGTACGGGGACTTACCTCCTACAATGAGCAGTTCTTC

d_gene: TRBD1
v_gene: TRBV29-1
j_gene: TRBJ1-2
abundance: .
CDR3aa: CSVLTGPSYGYTF
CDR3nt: TGCAGCGTTTTGACAGGGCCCTCATATGGCTACACCTTC

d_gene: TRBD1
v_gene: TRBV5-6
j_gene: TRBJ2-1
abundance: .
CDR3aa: CASSLGPGQGAREQFF
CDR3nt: TGTGCCAGCAGCTTGGGCCCGGGACAGGGGGCTCGAGAGCAGTTCTTC

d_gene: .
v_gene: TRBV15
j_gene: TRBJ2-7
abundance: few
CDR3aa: CATQVGHEQYF
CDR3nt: TGTGCCACCCAGGTGGGTCACGAGCAGTACTTC

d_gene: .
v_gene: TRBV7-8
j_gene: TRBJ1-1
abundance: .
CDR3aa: CASSSGQSNTEAFF
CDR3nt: TGTGCCAGCAGCTCTGGACAAAGTAACACTGAAGCTTTCTTT

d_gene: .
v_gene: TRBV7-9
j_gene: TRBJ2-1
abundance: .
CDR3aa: CASSFPLGNEQFF
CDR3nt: TGTGCCAGCAGCTTTCCCCTCGGCAATGAGCAGTTCTTC

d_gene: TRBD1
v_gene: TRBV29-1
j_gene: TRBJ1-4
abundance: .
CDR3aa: CSVTGGGGEKLFF
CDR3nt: TGCAGCGTTACAGGGGGCGGTGGTGAAAAACTGTTTTTT

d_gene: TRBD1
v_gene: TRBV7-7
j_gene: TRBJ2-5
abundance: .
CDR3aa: CASSLADRAVETQYF
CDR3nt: TGTGCCAGCAGCTTAGCGGACAGGGCGGTAGAGACCCAGTACTTC

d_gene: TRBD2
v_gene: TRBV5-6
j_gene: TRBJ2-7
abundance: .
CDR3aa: CASSPWTSGNFYEQYF
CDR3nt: TGTGCCAGCAGCCCCTGGACTAGCGGGAATTTCTACGAGCAGTACTTC

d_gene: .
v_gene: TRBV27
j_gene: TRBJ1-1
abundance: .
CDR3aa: CASSLSLGHPNTEAFF
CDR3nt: TGTGCCAGCAGTTTATCCTTGGGACACCCGAACACTGAAGCTTTCTTT